This T cell receptor (beta chain) was found in a study of sequential checkpoint blockade in melanoma. Across the whole study: After nivolumab or ipilimumab alone, about 22 patients had week-13 rebiopsies.

Indicated treatment: randomized to nivolumab then ipilimumab (arm A) or the reverse (arm B). As regards this clone: Its antigen remains unidentified.

Study-wide points: In arm A, pretreatment tumor clonality was associated with response.

The repertoire was sequenced with immunoSEQ multiplex PCR; TCRdb's copy has only in-frame clones and lacks some. The table lists about 12,000 clones, roughly 27% of them singletons, with 16% in the top ten. CDR3 length: 13 residues. V was clipped by 6 bases and J by 1 base, with 9 bases between them. Germline CDR1 and CDR2: KGHSH and LQKENI. This clonotype was obtained from a human donor with melanoma. The material was tumor tissue (inferred from file names), obtained from a patient given nivolumab and ipilimumab in sequence. This sequence joins TRBV18 and TRBJ1-1; D gene uncertain. The DNA of the CDR3 is TGTGCCAGCTCCCGTAACAGGAACACTGAAGCTTTCTTT. Its protein is CASSRNRNTEAFF.